Below, one T cell receptor (beta chain) is given with its context. Its antigen is undetermined. This specimen comes from a study of identical twins. Overall study results and limits: It was possible that invariant MAIT and iNKT cells partly confounded the zero-insertion analyses. Cord blood beta clonotypes that were abundant carried fewer insertions, and memory repertoires showed no such trend.

Unique molecular identifiers were present on the cDNA, and a universal primer site came from template switching. Via MiXCR, TCRdb re-called the 5' RACE reads, giving one row per CDR3 protein. The table includes about 570,000 distinct CDR3 sequences, around a tenth detected once. Germline V gene lookup returns CDR1 SGHRS and CDR2 YFSETQ. The CDR3 length is 16 residues. V shed 0 bases and J shed 4 bases, with 16 bases lying between them. This sample was also put to use in a study of yellow fever vaccine responses in identical twins.

The clonotype comes from a woman aged 18-29 years in good health. The sequenced sample consisted of PBMCs. The chain combines TRBV5-1 with TRBJ2-5; D is perhaps TRBD2 (7 bases). CDR3 loop: CASSLAPPGEGETQYF. CDR3 nucleotide sequence: TGCGCCAGCAGCTTGGCCCCTCCAGGGGAGGGAGAGACCCAGTACTTC.